This T cell receptor beta chain was recorded in a study of PD-1 blockade in classical Hodgkin lymphoma. Documented time point: cycle 4 day 1 (C4D1), after five to seven weeks of nivolumab. Exposure to brentuximab vedotin varied, and each patient had relapsed following autologous stem cell transplantation. Regarding the study as a whole: The baseline diversity of complete responders showed similarity to that of newly diagnosed patients. Those patients who began receiving nivolumab less than 1 year after ASCT had lower diversity, and they were excluded. Newly diagnosed patients were reported to start with lower TCR diversity than healthy donors.

TCRdb keeps only in-frame clones here, not all; method: immunoSEQ multiplex PCR. The sample has about 90,000 clones, over 80% seen once. Regarding this clone: What it binds is not known.

Looked up from germline, CDR1 is SQVTM and CDR2 is ANQGSEA. V lost 8 bases, J lost 4 bases, and 20 bases lay in between. This CDR3 comprises 14 residues. The V gene is TRBV29-1, the J gene TRBJ2-5; no clear D. The sequences come from peripheral blood mononuclear cells (PBMCs), collected before the fourth cycle of nivolumab. The TCR originated in a human donor with classical Hodgkin lymphoma. CDR3 nucleotide sequence: TGCAGCTTTGGGCACAGTTCATGGGGAGAGACCCAGTACTTC. Amino acids: CSFGHSSWGETQYF.